Shown below are 30 T cell receptor beta chains from a single sample sequenced in a study of cytomegalovirus exposure and HLA in healthy donors. It was with 60 Vbeta and 13 Jbeta primers that the PCR ran. Only in-frame clones appear in the TCRdb table, and some are missing; sequencing was by immunoSEQ multiplex PCR. The repertoire includes roughly 100,000 clones, approximately 80% of them detected once, and approximately 5% sits in the top ten. Sample: PBMCs. The source of these receptors is a woman under 30 in good health and CMV-seropositive.

This clone was counted between two and nine times. The chain couples TRBV6-6 to TRBJ2-5; TRBD2 matches 8 bases. Trimming took 8 bases from V and 2 from J; bases not matched to a gene: 10. The CDR3 is 15 residues long. Germline V gene lookup returns CDR1 MNHNY and CDR2 SVGAGI (reference sequence). The CDR3 region has the DNA TGTGCCAGCGATCCGAAGTCGGGGGGGCAAGAGACCCAGTACTTC. This sequence encodes CASDPKSGGQETQYF.

The chain uses TRBV28 and TRBJ2-1; TRBD1 agrees at 7 bases. CDR3 size: 13 residues. The ends lost 7 bases at V and 5 bases at J; junction bases unmatched: 5. Looked up from germline, CDR1 is MDHEN and CDR2 is SYDVKM. CDR3 protein: CASKLGGHNEQFF. In DNA form, the CDR3 reads TGTGCCAGCAAACTAGGGGGCCACAATGAGCAGTTCTTC.

The genes are TRBV5-6 and TRBJ2-7; 9 bases match TRBD2. CDR3 length: 15 residues. V shed 4 bases and J 6 bases; nucleotides not matched to a gene: 11. Germline V gives CDR1 SGHDT, CDR2 YYEEEE. CDR3 nucleotides: TGTGCCAGCAGCAAAAACATAGCGGGAGCCTTCGAGCAGTACTTC. Protein product: CASSKNIAGAFEQYF.

The genes are TRBV28 and TRBJ1-4; 9 bases are a match to TRBD1. The CDR3 consists of 15 residues. With 7 bases clipped from V and 9 bases from J, the junction kept 12 bases outside the gene matches. CDR1 and CDR2 (germline): MDHEN, SYDVKM. DNA for the CDR3: TGTGCCAGCACACCTTGGGGGACAGGGTTGAAAAAACTGTTTTTT. Encoded protein: CASTPWGTGLKKLFF.

This clone has just a few counts. The rearrangement uses TRBV7-9 and TRBJ2-7, with TRBD1 identical over 8 bases. Germline V CDR1 and CDR2: SEHNR, FQNEAQ (reference sequence). The CDR3 runs to 16 residues. The junction had 11 bases not matched to a gene; V was cut back by 5 bases and J by 2 bases. This CDR3 is CASSPTDRQGPYEQYF. CDR3 in DNA: TGTGCCAGCAGCCCAACCGACCGACAGGGGCCCTACGAGCAGTACTTC.

This chain uses TRBV28 with TRBJ2-5; a possible D gene is TRBD1 (5 bases). Germline assignment: CDR1 MDHEN and CDR2 SYDVKM. The CDR3 covers 15 residues. Deletions cut 5 bases from V and 5 bases from J, with 18 bases between. DNA for the CDR3: TGTGCCAGCAGTCCGTCCCAGGGCGAGGCGGAGACCCAGTACTTC. It is translated as CASSPSQGEAETQYF.

J is TRBJ2-3 and V is TRBV14; maybe TRBD2 (6 bases). With 4 bases removed from V and 4 bases from J, the gap between germline ends came to 12 bases. CDR3 length: 14 amino acids. The germline V gene has CDR1 SGHDN and CDR2 FVKESK. The chain's CDR3 is CASSPGLFADTQYF. The CDR3 bases are TGTGCCAGCAGCCCGGGACTTTTCGCAGATACGCAGTATTTT.

The chain couples TRBV19 to TRBJ1-5; D perhaps matches TRBD1 (6 bases). This CDR3 is built from 16 residues. Germline loops: CDR1 LNHDA, CDR2 SQIVND (reference sequence). The V end was cut by 7 bases, the J end by 5 bases, with 21 bases between. The CDR3 protein is CASIGGKTGRDQPQHF. DNA for the CDR3: TGTGCCAGTATTGGGGGGAAAACAGGGAGGGATCAGCCCCAGCATTTT.

V is TRBV28 and J is TRBJ1-5; D remains ambiguous. The V and J ends lost 6 bases and 7 bases respectively, with 16 bases between them. CDR1 is MDHEN and CDR2 is SYDVKM in the germline V gene. This CDR3 has 14 residues. The CDR3 nucleotides read TGTGCCAGCAGCCCCGTCGAGGGCGGACAGCCCCAGCATTTT. Translated: CASSPVEGGQPQHF.

J is TRBJ2-1 and V is TRBV27, with 11 bases identical to TRBD2. This CDR3 has 15 residues. CDR1 and CDR2 from the germline V gene are MNHEY and SMNVEV (reference sequence). The V segment lost 6 bases and the J segment 4 bases; nucleotides outside the gene matches: 5. The CDR3 DNA reads TGTGCCAGCAGAAAAACTAGCGGGAGTTACAATGAGCAGTTCTTC. Translation gives CASRKTSGSYNEQFF.

This clone was detected once. The chain employs TRBV20-1 and TRBJ1-1; no clear D. V was clipped by 1 base and J by 8 bases, with 8 bases between them. Looked up from germline, CDR1 is DFQATT and CDR2 is SNEGSKA (reference sequence). The CDR3 loop spans 11 amino acids. CDR3: CSARGLQEAFF. The CDR3 coding sequence is TGCAGTGCTAGAGGACTGCAAGAAGCTTTCTTT.

V and J are TRBV5-1 and TRBJ1-1, with TRBD1 matching 7 bases. The CDR3 is 13 amino acids. Germline trimming cut 5 bases from V and 5 bases from J; bases unmatched to any gene: 6. Germline assignment: CDR1 SGHRS and CDR2 YFSETQ. For the CDR3, the DNA is TGCGCCAGCAGTCATACACAGGGGACTGAAGCTTTCTTT. Its translation: CASSHTQGTEAFF. Looking up the rest from reference TRBV5-1 and TRBJ1-1 gives the full variable domain: KAGVTQTPRYLIKTRGQQVTLSCSPISGHRSVSWYQQTPGQGLQFLFEYFSETQRNKGNFPGRFSGRQFSNSRSEMNVSTLELGDSALYLCASSHTQGTEAFFGQGTRLTVV.

The chain carries TRBV4-2 and TRBJ1-1, with D possibly matching TRBD1 (5 bases). CDR1 and CDR2 (germline): LGHNA, YNFKEQ. CDR3 length: 18 amino acids. V lost 5 bases and J lost 1, with 23 bases in between. In DNA form, the CDR3 reads TGTGCCAGCAGCGAAGCAGGACACAAAGCCTCCGGGAACACTGAAGCTTTCTTT. It translates to CASSEAGHKASGNTEAFF.

The count of this clone is one. The chain has TRBV2 and TRBJ2-5; 10 positions agree with TRBD2. The CDR3 sequence is 13 residues long. The germline gives CDR1 SNHLY, CDR2 FYNNEI. V shed 6 bases and J 4 bases; nucleotides not matched to a gene: 2. The CDR3, as DNA: TGTGCCAGCAGGGAGCGGGAGGGAGAGACCCAGTACTTC. Protein sequence: CASREREGETQYF.

This clone was seen only a few times. The chain joins TRBV5-8 to TRBJ1-5; D remains unclear. The CDR3 length is 14 residues. Germline V gene lookup returns CDR1 SGHTS and CDR2 YDEGEE. Trimming shortened V by 4 bases and J by 2 bases, and 10 bases separated the two germline ends. The CDR3 is CASSIGSGNQPQHF. CDR3 in DNA: TGTGCCAGCAGCATCGGGAGTGGCAATCAGCCCCAGCATTTT. Combining the CDR3 with reference TRBV5-8 and TRBJ1-5 gives the whole variable domain EAGVTQSPTHLIKTRGQQATLRCSPISGHTSVYWYQQALGLGLQFLLWYDEGEERNRGNFPPRFSGRQFPNYSSELNVNALELEDSALYLCASSIGSGNQPQHFGDGTRLSIL.

The rearrangement joins TRBV19 to TRBJ2-5, with 12 nucleotides matching TRBD2. The V gene end was trimmed by 4 bases and the J gene end by 4 bases; junction bases not matched to a gene: 4. CDR1 is LNHDA and CDR2 is SQIVND in the germline V gene (reference sequence). This CDR3 comprises 15 residues. CDR3 residues: CASSRLAGAGETQYF. In nucleotides, the CDR3 is TGTGCCAGTAGTAGACTAGCGGGAGCGGGAGAGACCCAGTACTTC.

The CDR3 DNA follows: TGTGCCAGCAGTACTAGCGGCTACAATGAGCAGTTCTTC. Amino acids: CASSTSGYNEQFF. The chain employs TRBV9 and TRBJ2-1, with TRBD2 identical over 8 bases. V was pared by 5 bases and J by 3 bases, with 1 base of the junction left unmatched. The CDR3 runs 13 residues. CDR1 is SGDLS and CDR2 is YYNGEE in the germline V gene.

The chain carries TRBV10-3 and TRBJ2-3; 9 bases fit TRBD2. The germline CDR1 and CDR2 sequences are ENHRY and SYGVKD. J lost 5 bases, V lost 6 bases, and 12 bases had no gene match. The CDR3 spans 16 residues. CDR3 residues: CAIRGASGKGGDTQYF. CDR3 nucleotide sequence: TGTGCCATCAGGGGGGCTAGCGGGAAAGGGGGAGATACGCAGTATTTT.

This clone was found a few times. The chain joins TRBV6-5 to TRBJ2-1, with TRBD2 matching 7 bases. V gave up 2 bases and J gave up 10 bases; unmatched junction bases: 14. CDR3 size: 16 residues. Germline CDR1 is MNHEY and CDR2 is SVGAGI. As DNA, the CDR3 is TGTGCCAGCAGTTACCTTTCGGGCGGGAGCTTAAACGAGCAGTTCTTC. This encodes CASSYLSGGSLNEQFF.

CDR3 nucleotide sequence: TGTGCCACCAGCAGGCAGGGTATAGGAGTTGGAAACACCATATATTTT. Amino acids: CATSRQGIGVGNTIYF. V is TRBV15 and J is TRBJ1-3; the D gene is possibly TRBD1 (5 bases). V dropped 3 bases and J dropped 3 bases, with 15 bases sitting between them. The CDR3 length is 16 residues. Germline-derived CDR1 and CDR2 are LNHNV and YYDKDF (reference sequence).

The chain carries TRBV28 and TRBJ1-3; D perhaps matches TRBD1 (6 bases). Germline assignment: CDR1 MDHEN and CDR2 SYDVKM. The CDR3 length is 14 residues. V lost 5 bases to trimming and J lost 4 bases, with 12 bases between them. The CDR3 loop is CASSTTGLGNTIYF. As DNA, the CDR3 is TGTGCCAGCAGTACTACAGGGTTAGGAAACACCATATATTTT.

The V call is TRBV7-5, the J call TRBJ2-1; the table's D gene call, TRBD2, was not cross checked with the DNA. TRBV7-5 is tagged as a pseudogene. The CDR3 loop spans 19 amino acids. CDR3 sequence (DNA): TGTGCCAGAAGCTTAGCGGGCCCATACTATAGCGGGTGGTACAATGAGCAGTTCTTC. Its protein is CARSLAGPYYSGWYNEQFF.

The gene calls are TRBV30 and TRBJ1-4; 8 bases are shared with TRBD1. V lost 7 bases, J lost 7 bases, and 8 bases stayed unmatched. CDR1 and CDR2 from the germline V gene are GTSNPN and SVGIG (reference sequence). The CDR3 runs to 13 residues. CDR3 sequence reads: CALNRGWGEKLFF. The CDR3 DNA is TGTGCCTTAAACAGGGGGTGGGGTGAAAAACTGTTTTTT.

This rearrangement joins TRBV2 to TRBJ2-3; weak D call: TRBD1 (6 bases). Trimming shortened V by 3 bases and J by 0 bases, and 7 bases separated the two germline ends. The CDR3 extends over 14 amino acids. CDR1 and CDR2 (germline): SNHLY, FYNNEI. CDR3 region: CASSDRGSTDTQYF. The CDR3 nucleotides are TGTGCCAGCAGTGACAGGGGTAGCACAGATACGCAGTATTTT.

The chain has TRBV6-5 and TRBJ2-1; 7 bases agree with TRBD2. This CDR3 is 15 amino acids long. The V and J ends lost 3 bases and 5 bases, in that order; junction bases with no gene match: 7. From germline, CDR1 is MNHEY and CDR2 SVGAGI. In DNA, the CDR3 is TGTGCCAGCAGTTATACCGCGGGAGTGAACAATGAGCAGTTCTTC. Its translation: CASSYTAGVNNEQFF.

The chain employs TRBV19 and TRBJ2-3; maybe TRBD2 (6 bases). CDR3 size: 15 residues. The germline V gene has CDR1 LNHDA and CDR2 SQIVND (reference sequence). Trimming pared 4 bases from V and 2 bases from J, leaving 13 bases between. The chain's CDR3 is CASSRGESFTDTQYF. The CDR3 coding sequence is TGTGCCAGTAGTAGGGGGGAGAGCTTCACAGATACGCAGTATTTT.

V is TRBV11-3 and J is TRBJ2-1; a weak D match, TRBD2 (5 bases). V lost 2 bases to trimming and J lost 3 bases, with 8 bases between them. The CDR3 consists of 14 residues. In germline, CDR1 is SGHNT, CDR2 YENEEA. CDR3 in amino acids: CASSLSGRYNEQFF. The CDR3 bases are TGTGCCAGCAGCTTAAGCGGCCGCTACAATGAGCAGTTCTTC.

The sample holds a few counts of this clone. This chain connects TRBV9 to TRBJ1-5; the D gene is possibly TRBD1 (5 bases). Trimming removed 0 bases at V and 6 bases at J, with 10 bases between. Germline values: CDR1 SGDLS, CDR2 YYNGEE. The length of the CDR3 is 14 residues. This CDR3 reads CASSVAGGGQPQHF. DNA for the CDR3: TGTGCCAGCAGCGTAGCGGGGGGAGGTCAGCCCCAGCATTTT.

The sample holds a few counts of this clone. V is TRBV29-1 and J is TRBJ1-3, with 8 bases that match TRBD1. V gave up 6 bases and J gave up 3 bases; unmatched junction bases: 10. The CDR3 covers 15 residues. The V gene's germline CDR1 is SQVTM and CDR2 ANQGSEA. The CDR3 DNA is TGCAGCGTGGAAACCCTCGGGACAGGTGGAAACACCATATATTTT. The encoded protein is CSVETLGTGGNTIYF.

In its sample, this clone was seen a few times. The chain links TRBV7-9 to TRBJ2-7; 11 nucleotides line up with TRBD1. Germline values: CDR1 SEHNR, CDR2 FQNEAQ (reference sequence). V shed 4 bases and J 7 bases; nucleotides not matched to a gene: 9. There are 15 residues in the CDR3. The CDR3 bases are TGTGCCAGCAGCTGGCCCGGACAGGGGGCGAGGGAGCAGTACTTC. Amino acids: CASSWPGQGAREQYF.